These 9 T cell receptor beta chains were sequenced from one sample in a study of cytomegalovirus exposure and HLA in healthy donors. In the PCR, 60 Vbeta and 13 Jbeta primers were used. The assay was immunoSEQ multiplex PCR, and TCRdb's table has in-frame clones only and misses some. The sample shows roughly 110,000 clones, roughly 82% of them seen only once. Sequencing input: PBMCs. Receptors originate from a woman aged 45 to 65 in good health and CMV-seropositive.

The chain uses TRBV28 and TRBJ1-1; 9 nucleotides line up with TRBD1. The V gene's germline CDR1 is MDHEN and CDR2 SYDVKM. The CDR3 consists of 14 residues. V lost 3 bases, J lost 4 bases, and 3 bases stayed unmatched. This chain's CDR3 is CASSLGTGSTEAFF. Written as DNA, the CDR3 is TGTGCCAGCAGTTTGGGGACAGGGTCCACTGAAGCTTTCTTT.

The sample holds a few counts of this clone. CDR3 amino acids: CASSLRVSDEKLFF. In DNA, the CDR3 is TGTGCCAGCAGCCTACGGGTTTCCGACGAAAAACTGTTTTTT. V and J are TRBV2 and TRBJ1-4, with D unclear. This CDR3 is 14 amino acids long. The germline gives CDR1 SNHLY, CDR2 FYNNEI. V lost 6 bases and J 8 bases, leaving 16 bases between the germline ends.

The chain is built from TRBV13 and TRBJ2-7, with 7 bases that match TRBD2. Germline V CDR1 and CDR2: PRHDT, FYEKMQ (reference sequence). Losses at the gene ends were 0 bases for V and 0 bases for J; bases not matched to a gene: 5. The CDR3 contains 16 residues. The CDR3 coding sequence is TGTGCCAGCAGCTTAGGTGGGCGGGGGACCTCCTACGAGCAGTACTTC. Protein: CASSLGGRGTSYEQYF.

This chain joins TRBV9 and TRBJ1-2; D may be TRBD1 (5 bases). The CDR3 has 14 residues. The V end was cut by 0 bases, the J end by 8 bases, with 14 bases between. In germline, CDR1 is SGDLS, CDR2 YYNGEE. In DNA, the CDR3 is TGTGCCAGCAGCGTAGTTTCAGGGTCTCGGGGCTACACCTTC. Translated: CASSVVSGSRGYTF.

The chain is built from TRBV5-1 and TRBJ2-7; possible D gene TRBD1, 6 bases. The germline V and J ends were trimmed by 6 bases and 5 bases, with 18 bases remaining between them. Germline CDR1 is SGHRS and CDR2 is YFSETQ. The CDR3 runs to 14 residues. The CDR3 DNA sequence: TGCGCCAGCAAACCCAGGGGTCCCTTGAACGAGCAGTACTTC. It translates to CASKPRGPLNEQYF. The full variable domain, with the rest looked up from reference TRBV5-1 and TRBJ2-7, is KAGVTQTPRYLIKTRGQQVTLSCSPISGHRSVSWYQQTPGQGLQFLFEYFSETQRNKGNFPGRFSGRQFSNSRSEMNVSTLELGDSALYLCASKPRGPLNEQYFGPGTRLTVT.

This chain uses TRBV10-3 with TRBJ2-2, with D maybe TRBD1 (6 bases). The CDR3 length is 14 residues. CDR1 and CDR2 (germline): ENHRY, SYGVKD. V was cut by 7 bases and J by 4 bases, with 13 bases left in between. CDR3 sequence (DNA): TGTGCCATCAACCAACAGGGAAGCACCGGGGAGCTGTTTTTT. Protein product: CAINQQGSTGELFF.

The rearrangement uses TRBV27 and TRBJ2-1; 9 bases match TRBD1. V lost 6 bases and J lost 8; bases outside the gene matches: 8. This CDR3 region has 14 residues. Germline loops: CDR1 MNHEY, CDR2 SMNVEV (reference sequence). The CDR3, as DNA: TGTGCCAGCAGGGACAGGGGCGGCCCAGATGAGCAGTTCTTC. Translating it yields CASRDRGGPDEQFF.

Here the CDR3 reads CASSQRATGRRYGYTF. CDR3 coding DNA: TGTGCCAGCAGCCAGAGAGCCACAGGGCGCCGCTATGGCTACACCTTC. This chain uses TRBV4-2 with TRBJ1-2; tentatively, D is TRBD1 (6 bases). Germline V gives CDR1 LGHNA, CDR2 YNFKEQ. The CDR3 is 16 residues long. The V end lost 3 bases, the J end lost 4 bases, and 18 bases lay between the germline ends.

The gene calls are TRBV5-5 and TRBJ1-5, with 7 bases that match TRBD1. There are 15 residues in the CDR3. Unmatched junction bases numbered 7, after V lost 4 bases and J lost 3 bases. The germline gives CDR1 SGHKS, CDR2 YYEKEE (reference sequence). CDR3 nucleotides: TGTGCCAGCAGCAACGGACAGGTGATCAATCAGCCCCAGCATTTT. Translating gives CASSNGQVINQPQHF.